Detailed here is one T cell receptor beta chain. No antigen is known for it. Primed by a sample-barcoded 5' primer and a J-beta primer mix, a second PCR proceeded for about 6 to 12 cycles. TCRdb analysed the 5' RACE reads with MiXCR anew, one entry per CDR3 protein. Of under 2,000,000 distinct CDR3 sequences in the sample, roughly 50% are singletons; the top ten hold less than 2.5%. Germline-derived CDR1 and CDR2 are MNHNS and SASEGT. The CDR3 sequence is 14 residues long. Trimming removed 0 bases from V and 2 bases from J, with 7 bases in between. This entry comes from a study of blood T cells in healthy people across ages. General study findings and limits: Possibly confounding the expanded clonotype changes was the fact that donor CMV status was unknown. PBMCs left unsorted prevented a conclusive naive versus antigen-experienced comparison.

This receptor was obtained from a woman aged 40 to 50 in good health. This chain joins TRBV6-1 and TRBJ1-2; D is possibly TRBD1 (5 bases). What was sequenced was blood. CDR3 coding DNA: TGTGCCAGCAGTGAAGCTGGGGGAAACTATGGCTACACCTTC. Protein: CASSEAGGNYGYTF.